This entry features one TCR beta chain sequence. These data are taken from a study of cytomegalovirus exposure and HLA in healthy donors. PCR was performed using 60 Vbeta and 13 Jbeta primers. Data came from immunoSEQ multiplex PCR; TCRdb stores just in-frame clones and leaves some out. The table includes 150,000 to 200,000 clones, 70% to 80% detected once. This TCR derives from a male donor in good health and CMV-seropositive. Material: PBMCs.

CDR3 residues: CASSEDSFNQPQHF. The CDR3 region has the DNA TGTGCCAGCAGTGAGGACTCCTTCAATCAGCCCCAGCATTTT. The genes are TRBV6-5 and TRBJ1-5; D call uncertain. From germline, CDR1 is MNHEY and CDR2 SVGAGI. V shed 5 bases and J shed 3 bases, with 11 bases lying between them. The CDR3 sequence is 14 residues long.